This entry describes one T cell receptor beta chain. These data are taken from a study of blood T cell repertoires in COVID-19. Study background: There were acute and convalescent COVID-19 samples, and they came from the United States, Italy and Spain. PBMCs, B-cell-depleted T cells, or T cells were the source of the cDNA or gDNA that made up the material.

In the study's own analysis: Using reference gene primer amplification, nucleated cell counts were estimated. Assay: immunoSEQ multiplex PCR; the TCRdb copy retains only in-frame clones and omits some. Clone size and V and J calls were adopted from that table, with D and trimming inferred from the DNA. The sample has 100,000 to 150,000 clones, approximately 83% seen once. This receptor was identified in a woman older than 75 with acute or convalescent COVID-19. Sequencing was performed on peripheral blood.

DNA of the CDR3: TGTGCCAGCCGGAAAGGGGGTGGGGCCTACGAGCAGTACTTC. It encodes CASRKGGGAYEQYF. This chain links TRBV6-5 with TRBJ2-7, with D perhaps TRBD1 (6 bases). This CDR3 has 14 residues. V shed 8 bases and J shed 2 bases, with 16 bases lying between them. Germline loops: CDR1 MNHEY, CDR2 SVGAGI.